This T cell receptor beta chain was observed in a study of radiotherapy plus CTLA-4 blockade in lung cancer. Study results and caveats: Clones derived from tumor TCRs expanded in blood after radiotherapy plus ipilimumab. How blood T cell clones changed early, along with interferon-beta, reportedly forecast response best.

Trimming cost V 1 base and J 5 bases; bases outside gene matches: 4. CDR3 length equals 14 residues. Germline lookup yields CDR1 MGHRA and CDR2 YSYEKL. Measured with immunoSEQ multiplex PCR; TCRdb has only the in-frame clones, and not every one. The sample lists 90,000 or so clones, roughly four fifths occurring once. This clone occurred a few times. Its target is unknown. The study gave focal radiation plus ipilimumab CTLA-4 blockade to patients with chemo-refractory metastatic non-small-cell lung cancer. The rearrangement uses TRBV4-1 and TRBJ1-1, with 7 bases aligning to TRBD1. The clonotype comes from a human donor with non-small cell lung cancer who had stable disease on radiotherapy plus ipilimumab. The input for sequencing was peripheral blood, taken from a patient treated with radiotherapy plus ipilimumab. The CDR3 bases are TGCGCCAGCAGCCAAGGACAGGGTGGGACTGAAGCTTTCTTT. The encoded protein is CASSQGQGGTEAFF.